This is a list of T cell receptor beta chains from one sample in a study of cytomegalovirus exposure and HLA in healthy donors. Profiled with immunoSEQ multiplex PCR; TCRdb holds only in-frame clones, not every one. The table includes some 180,000 clones, over 65% detected once. The specimen sequenced was PBMCs. These TCRs come from a woman aged 55-70 years in good health and CMV-seropositive. Each CDR3 is given with its conserved first and last residue. D genes are given only for firm matches.

d_call: .; j_call: TRBJ1-2; cdr3_length: 15; v_call: TRBV5-6; cdr3_aa: CASSLFLPGYYGYTF
d_call: TRBD2; j_call: TRBJ2-1; cdr3_length: 15; v_call: TRBV9; cdr3_aa: CASSVLAGAYNEQFF
d_call: .; j_call: TRBJ2-5; cdr3_length: 14; v_call: TRBV19; cdr3_aa: CASSIGQMRETQYF
d_call: .; j_call: TRBJ2-1; cdr3_length: 13; v_call: TRBV4-1; cdr3_aa: CASSPGGSREQFF
d_call: TRBD1; j_call: TRBJ1-2; cdr3_length: 14; v_call: TRBV18; cdr3_aa: CASSPSDRVGGYTF
d_call: TRBD2; j_call: TRBJ2-1; cdr3_length: 15; v_call: TRBV28; cdr3_aa: CASRGLAGGRNEQFF
d_call: TRBD2; j_call: TRBJ2-2; cdr3_length: 17; v_call: TRBV7-2; cdr3_aa: CASSRGLAGGNTGELFF
d_call: .; j_call: TRBJ2-1; cdr3_length: 12; v_call: TRBV30; cdr3_aa: CAWSGYGEGQFF
d_call: .; j_call: TRBJ1-3; cdr3_length: 14; v_call: TRBV5-4; cdr3_aa: CASGFGGSGNTIYF
d_call: TRBD1; j_call: TRBJ2-7; cdr3_length: 15; v_call: TRBV19; cdr3_aa: CASSDWGTVSYEQYF
d_call: .; j_call: TRBJ1-4; cdr3_length: 13; v_call: TRBV5-1; cdr3_aa: CASSLGDYEKLFF
d_call: .; j_call: TRBJ2-1; cdr3_length: 11; v_call: TRBV4-1; cdr3_aa: CASSQVNEQFF
d_call: .; j_call: TRBJ2-7; cdr3_length: 14; v_call: TRBV14; cdr3_aa: CASSRGGKIYEQYF
d_call: .; j_call: TRBJ1-1; cdr3_length: 15; v_call: TRBV5-1; cdr3_aa: CASSLRQDAPAEAFF
d_call: .; j_call: TRBJ2-6; cdr3_length: 14; v_call: TRBV5-1; cdr3_aa: CASRSAPGANVLTF
d_call: .; j_call: TRBJ1-2; cdr3_length: 14; v_call: TRBV28; cdr3_aa: CASSMDSANYGYTF
d_call: .; j_call: TRBJ2-1; cdr3_length: 15; v_call: TRBV4-1; cdr3_aa: CASSYPGQSNNEQFF
d_call: TRBD2; j_call: TRBJ2-7; cdr3_length: 17; v_call: TRBV11-2; cdr3_aa: CASSSRRGGGVRDEQYF
d_call: TRBD1; j_call: TRBJ2-2; cdr3_length: 16; v_call: TRBV7-9; cdr3_aa: CASSSTGIGNTGELFF
d_call: TRBD2; j_call: TRBJ2-5; cdr3_length: 14; v_call: TRBV28; cdr3_aa: CASTRAGDQETQYF
d_call: TRBD2; j_call: TRBJ2-1; cdr3_length: 16; v_call: TRBV7-7; cdr3_aa: CASSSGLAGGGNEQFF
d_call: .; j_call: TRBJ2-2; cdr3_length: 14; v_call: TRBV18; cdr3_aa: CASSPAGITGELFF
d_call: TRBD1; j_call: TRBJ2-5; cdr3_length: 15; v_call: TRBV5-1; cdr3_aa: CASSPGTGPGETQYF
d_call: .; j_call: TRBJ2-1; cdr3_length: 15; v_call: TRBV27; cdr3_aa: CASSERLFSYNEQFF
d_call: .; j_call: TRBJ2-5; cdr3_length: 13; v_call: TRBV5-1; cdr3_aa: CASSDRLEGGRYF
d_call: TRBD1; j_call: TRBJ1-6; cdr3_length: 13; v_call: TRBV19; cdr3_aa: CASIGQGNSPLHF
d_call: TRBD2; j_call: TRBJ2-3; cdr3_length: 18; v_call: TRBV9; cdr3_aa: CASSVTSGSSVVPDTQYF
d_call: TRBD2; j_call: TRBJ2-7; cdr3_length: 14; v_call: TRBV5-1; cdr3_aa: CASKQGTSGNEQYF
d_call: .; j_call: TRBJ2-7; cdr3_length: 13; v_call: TRBV9; cdr3_aa: CASSASPGHSVNF
d_call: .; j_call: TRBJ1-1; cdr3_length: 15; v_call: TRBV7-2; cdr3_aa: CASSLAHNGGTEAFF
d_call: .; j_call: TRBJ2-7; cdr3_length: 16; v_call: TRBV4-2; cdr3_aa: CASSQDDSLTSYEQYF
d_call: TRBD1; j_call: TRBJ2-7; cdr3_length: 20; v_call: TRBV19; cdr3_aa: CARTKGTGRGRTHHSYEQYF
d_call: TRBD1; j_call: TRBJ2-7; cdr3_length: 14; v_call: TRBV6-5; cdr3_aa: CASSNWDSGYEQYF
d_call: .; j_call: TRBJ2-4; cdr3_length: 14; v_call: TRBV11-2; cdr3_aa: CASSLGSVQNIQYF
d_call: .; j_call: TRBJ2-7; cdr3_length: 11; v_call: TRBV6-6; cdr3_aa: CASSYYGEQYF
d_call: .; j_call: TRBJ1-3; cdr3_length: 14; v_call: TRBV18; cdr3_aa: CASSPGPGGNTIYF
d_call: .; j_call: TRBJ1-2; cdr3_length: 11; v_call: TRBV9; cdr3_aa: CASSVGPNYTF
d_call: TRBD2; j_call: TRBJ2-7; cdr3_length: 14; v_call: TRBV19; cdr3_aa: CASSISGSPREQYF
d_call: .; j_call: TRBJ1-5; cdr3_length: 14; v_call: TRBV9; cdr3_aa: CASSAGDGNQPQHF
d_call: .; j_call: TRBJ1-1; cdr3_length: 15; v_call: TRBV9; cdr3_aa: CASSVFPGEGTEAFF
d_call: TRBD2; j_call: TRBJ2-1; cdr3_length: 16; v_call: TRBV7-2; cdr3_aa: CASSLGGGISYNEQFF
d_call: TRBD2; j_call: .; cdr3_length: 14; v_call: TRBV9; cdr3_aa: CASSVDLAGYEQYF
d_call: TRBD1; j_call: TRBJ1-2; cdr3_length: 14; v_call: TRBV28; cdr3_aa: CASSSTGAVRGYTF
d_call: TRBD1; j_call: TRBJ2-3; cdr3_length: 15; v_call: TRBV13; cdr3_aa: CASSPGQGPTDTQYF
d_call: TRBD2; j_call: TRBJ2-3; cdr3_length: 14; v_call: TRBV10-3; cdr3_aa: CAISTSGDLDTQYF
d_call: .; j_call: TRBJ2-5; cdr3_length: 13; v_call: TRBV5-1; cdr3_aa: CASSLASGGTQYF
d_call: TRBD1; j_call: TRBJ1-5; cdr3_length: 17; v_call: TRBV7-9; cdr3_aa: CASSPGQGTHSNQPQHF
d_call: .; j_call: TRBJ2-7; cdr3_length: 13; v_call: TRBV7-9; cdr3_aa: CSSSHDSLHEQYF
d_call: .; j_call: TRBJ1-3; cdr3_length: 17; v_call: TRBV9; cdr3_aa: CASSVRGNPGSGNTIYF
d_call: .; j_call: TRBJ2-4; cdr3_length: 13; v_call: TRBV21-1; cdr3_aa: CASRGTEKNIQYF
d_call: TRBD2; j_call: TRBJ2-7; cdr3_length: 16; v_call: TRBV6-5; cdr3_aa: CASSYSLAGNIYEQYF
d_call: TRBD2; j_call: TRBJ2-7; cdr3_length: 15; v_call: TRBV5-6; cdr3_aa: CASSLGLAGTYEQYF
d_call: TRBD2; j_call: TRBJ2-1; cdr3_length: 13; v_call: TRBV5-6; cdr3_aa: CASSLAGVGEQFF
d_call: .; j_call: TRBJ1-1; cdr3_length: 14; v_call: TRBV7-2; cdr3_aa: CASSVRVRVTEAFF
d_call: .; j_call: TRBJ2-1; cdr3_length: 13; v_call: TRBV7-3; cdr3_aa: CASSLGSYNEQFF
d_call: TRBD1; j_call: TRBJ2-1; cdr3_length: 18; v_call: TRBV7-2; cdr3_aa: CASSPRDRTTNPYNEQFF
d_call: .; j_call: .; cdr3_length: 13; v_call: TRBV5-1; cdr3_aa: CASSRTRRNEQYF
d_call: TRBD1; j_call: TRBJ2-2; cdr3_length: 15; v_call: TRBV11-2; cdr3_aa: CASSHGTGYTGELFF
d_call: TRBD2; j_call: TRBJ2-6; cdr3_length: 19; v_call: TRBV7-2; cdr3_aa: CASSLGAGGPLSGANVLTF
d_call: .; j_call: TRBJ1-4; cdr3_length: 15; v_call: TRBV5-1; cdr3_aa: CASSLERGPWEKLFF